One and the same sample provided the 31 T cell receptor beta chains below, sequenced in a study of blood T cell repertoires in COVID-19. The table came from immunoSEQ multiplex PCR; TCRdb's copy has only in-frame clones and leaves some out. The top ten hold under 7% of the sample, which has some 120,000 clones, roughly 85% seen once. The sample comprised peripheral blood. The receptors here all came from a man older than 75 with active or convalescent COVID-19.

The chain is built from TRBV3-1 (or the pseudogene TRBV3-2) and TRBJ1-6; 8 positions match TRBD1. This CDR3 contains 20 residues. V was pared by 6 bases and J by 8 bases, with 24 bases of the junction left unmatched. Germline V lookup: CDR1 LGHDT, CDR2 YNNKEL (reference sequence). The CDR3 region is CASSQFIRQGISLWDSPLHF. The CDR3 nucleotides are TGTGCCAGCAGTCAATTCATCCGACAGGGGATTTCGTTATGGGATTCACCCCTCCACTTT.

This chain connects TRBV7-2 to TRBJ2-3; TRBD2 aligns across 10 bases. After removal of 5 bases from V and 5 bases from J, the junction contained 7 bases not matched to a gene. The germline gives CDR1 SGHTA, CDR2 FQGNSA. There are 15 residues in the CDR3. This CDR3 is CASSETGTSEDTQYF. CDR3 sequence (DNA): TGTGCCAGCAGCGAAACCGGGACTAGCGAAGATACGCAGTATTTT.

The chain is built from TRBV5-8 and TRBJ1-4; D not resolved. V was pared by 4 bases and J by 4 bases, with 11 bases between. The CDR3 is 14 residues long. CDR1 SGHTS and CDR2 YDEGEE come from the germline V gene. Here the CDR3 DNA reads TGTGCCAGCAGCCCCGCGGGGAGTAATGAAAAACTGTTTTTT. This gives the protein CASSPAGSNEKLFF.

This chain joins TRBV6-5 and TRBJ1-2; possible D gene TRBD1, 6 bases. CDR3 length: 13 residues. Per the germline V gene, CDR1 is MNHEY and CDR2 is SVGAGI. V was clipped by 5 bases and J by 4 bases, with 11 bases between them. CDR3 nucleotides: TGTGCCAGCAGTAAAACAGGGTCCTATGGCTACACCTTC. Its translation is CASSKTGSYGYTF.

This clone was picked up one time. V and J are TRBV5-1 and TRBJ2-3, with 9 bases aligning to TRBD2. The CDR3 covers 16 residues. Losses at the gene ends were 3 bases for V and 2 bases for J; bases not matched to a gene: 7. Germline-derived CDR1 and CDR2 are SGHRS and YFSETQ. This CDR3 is CASSSPPSGVTDTQYF. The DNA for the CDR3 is TGCGCCAGCAGCTCACCCCCTAGCGGGGTCACAGATACGCAGTATTTT.

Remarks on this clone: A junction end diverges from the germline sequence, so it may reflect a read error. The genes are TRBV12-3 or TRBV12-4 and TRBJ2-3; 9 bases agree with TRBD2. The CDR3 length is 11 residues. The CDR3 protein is CASSLSGRRLF. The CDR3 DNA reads TGTGCCAGCAGTTTAAGCGGGAGGCGTCTATTT.

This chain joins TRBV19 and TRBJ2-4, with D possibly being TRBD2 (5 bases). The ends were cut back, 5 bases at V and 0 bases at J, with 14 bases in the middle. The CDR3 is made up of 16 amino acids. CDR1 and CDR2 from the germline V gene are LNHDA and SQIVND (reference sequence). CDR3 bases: TGTGCCAGTAGTGATACTAGTCTGTTAGCCAAAAACATTCAGTACTTC. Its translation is CASSDTSLLAKNIQYF.

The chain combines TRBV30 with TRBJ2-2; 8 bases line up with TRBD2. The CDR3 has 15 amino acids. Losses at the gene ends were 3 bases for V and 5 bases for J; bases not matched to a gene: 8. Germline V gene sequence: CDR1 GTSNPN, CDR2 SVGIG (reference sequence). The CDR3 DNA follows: TGTGCCTGGAGGGAGCGGGGGACCTCTACCGGGGAGCTGTTTTTT. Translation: CAWRERGTSTGELFF.

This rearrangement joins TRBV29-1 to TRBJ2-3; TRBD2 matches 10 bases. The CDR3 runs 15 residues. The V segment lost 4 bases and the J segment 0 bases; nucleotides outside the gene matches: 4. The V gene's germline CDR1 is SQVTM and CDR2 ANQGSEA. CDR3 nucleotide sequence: TGCAGCGTTGGGACTAGCGGTGCTAGCACAGATACGCAGTATTTT. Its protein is CSVGTSGASTDTQYF.

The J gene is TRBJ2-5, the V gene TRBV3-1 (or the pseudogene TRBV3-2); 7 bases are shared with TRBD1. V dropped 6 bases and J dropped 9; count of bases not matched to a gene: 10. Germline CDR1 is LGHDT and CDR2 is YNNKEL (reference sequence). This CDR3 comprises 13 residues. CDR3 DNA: TGTGCCAGCAGTCGGGACAGCTTAGGTGCCCAGTACTTC. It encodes CASSRDSLGAQYF.

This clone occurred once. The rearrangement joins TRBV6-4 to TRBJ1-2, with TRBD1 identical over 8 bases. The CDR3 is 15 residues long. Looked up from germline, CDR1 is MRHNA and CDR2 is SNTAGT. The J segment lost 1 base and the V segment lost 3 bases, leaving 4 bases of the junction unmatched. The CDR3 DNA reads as TGTGCCAGCAGTGAAGGCAGGGGGCATAACTATGGCTACACCTTC. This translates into CASSEGRGHNYGYTF.

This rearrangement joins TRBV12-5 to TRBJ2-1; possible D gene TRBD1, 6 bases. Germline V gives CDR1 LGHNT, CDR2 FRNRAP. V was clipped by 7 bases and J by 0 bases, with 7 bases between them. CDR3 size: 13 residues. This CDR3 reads CASADSSYNEQFF. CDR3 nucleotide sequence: TGTGCTAGTGCGGACAGCTCCTACAATGAGCAGTTCTTC. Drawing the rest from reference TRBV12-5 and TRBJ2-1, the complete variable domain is DARVTQTPRHKVTEMGQEVTMRCQPILGHNTVFWYRQTMMQGLELLAYFRNRAPLDDSGMPKDRFSAEMPDATLATLKIQPSEPRDSAVYFCASADSSYNEQFFGPGTRLTVL.

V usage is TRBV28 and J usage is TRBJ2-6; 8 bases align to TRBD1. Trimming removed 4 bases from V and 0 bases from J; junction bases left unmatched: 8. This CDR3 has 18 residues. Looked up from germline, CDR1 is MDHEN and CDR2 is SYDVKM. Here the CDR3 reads CASSSPGQVRSGANVLTF. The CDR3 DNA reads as TGTGCCAGCAGTTCCCCGGGACAGGTCCGCTCTGGGGCCAACGTCCTGACTTTC.

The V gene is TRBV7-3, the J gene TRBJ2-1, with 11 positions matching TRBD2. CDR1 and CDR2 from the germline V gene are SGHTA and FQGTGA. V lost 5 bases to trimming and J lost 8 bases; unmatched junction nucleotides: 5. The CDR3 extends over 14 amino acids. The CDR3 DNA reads TGTGCCAGCAGCCGACTAGCGGGGCTCGATGAGCAGTTCTTC. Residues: CASSRLAGLDEQFF.

The CDR3 protein is CASSLDQTSGTQYF. The CDR3 nucleotides read TGTGCCAGCAGCTTAGATCAGACTAGCGGTACGCAGTATTTT. V usage is TRBV11-2 and J usage is TRBJ2-3; 9 bases line up with TRBD2. Germline V gene data show CDR1 as SGHAT and CDR2 as FQNNGV. The CDR3 is made up of 14 amino acids. The junction had 3 bases not matched to a gene; V was cut back by 0 bases and J by 8 bases.

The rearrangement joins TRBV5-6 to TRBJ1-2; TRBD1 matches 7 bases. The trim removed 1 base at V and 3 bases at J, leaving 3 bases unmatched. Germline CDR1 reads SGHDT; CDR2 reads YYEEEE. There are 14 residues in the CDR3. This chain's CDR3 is CASSLRGGDYGYTF. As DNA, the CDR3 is TGTGCCAGCAGCTTGAGAGGGGGCGACTATGGCTACACCTTC.

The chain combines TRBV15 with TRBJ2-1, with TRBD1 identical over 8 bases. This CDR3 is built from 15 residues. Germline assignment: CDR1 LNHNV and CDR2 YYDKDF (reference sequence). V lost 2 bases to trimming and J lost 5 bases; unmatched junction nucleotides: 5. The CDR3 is CATSRRTGPNNEQFF. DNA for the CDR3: TGTGCCACCAGCAGACGGACAGGGCCAAACAATGAGCAGTTCTTC.

DNA for the CDR3: TGTGCCAGCAGTAGGGACAGCATCTATAATTCACCCCTCCACTTT. As protein: CASSRDSIYNSPLHF. The V and J genes are TRBV2 and TRBJ1-6, with 7 bases that match TRBD1. The CDR3 has 15 amino acids. The junction had 4 bases not matched to a gene; V was cut back by 5 bases and J by 3 bases. Germline CDR1 SNHLY, CDR2 FYNNEI.

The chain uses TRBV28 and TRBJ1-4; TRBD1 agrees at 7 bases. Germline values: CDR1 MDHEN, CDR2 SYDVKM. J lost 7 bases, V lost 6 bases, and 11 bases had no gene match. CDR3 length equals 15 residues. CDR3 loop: CASSSQGPRSEKLFF. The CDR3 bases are TGTGCCAGCAGCTCACAGGGGCCGAGGAGTGAAAAACTGTTTTTT.

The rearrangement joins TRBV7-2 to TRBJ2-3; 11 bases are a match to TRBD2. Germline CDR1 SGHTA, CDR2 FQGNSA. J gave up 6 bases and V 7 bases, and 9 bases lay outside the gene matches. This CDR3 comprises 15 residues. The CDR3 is CASTKRASGGDTQYF. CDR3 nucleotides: TGTGCCAGCACAAAGAGGGCTAGCGGGGGGGATACGCAGTATTTT.

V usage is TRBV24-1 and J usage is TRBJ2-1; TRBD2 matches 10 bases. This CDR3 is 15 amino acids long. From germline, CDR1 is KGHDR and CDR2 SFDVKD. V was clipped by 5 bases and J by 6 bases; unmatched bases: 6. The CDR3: CATSVVAGGPNEQFF. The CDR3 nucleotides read TGTGCCACCAGTGTGGTAGCGGGGGGACCCAATGAGCAGTTCTTC.

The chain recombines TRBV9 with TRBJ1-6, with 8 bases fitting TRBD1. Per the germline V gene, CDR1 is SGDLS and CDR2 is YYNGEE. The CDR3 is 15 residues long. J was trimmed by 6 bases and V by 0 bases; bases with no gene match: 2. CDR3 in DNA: TGTGCCAGCAGCGTAGAAGGGACAGGTAATTCACCCCTCCACTTT. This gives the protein CASSVEGTGNSPLHF.

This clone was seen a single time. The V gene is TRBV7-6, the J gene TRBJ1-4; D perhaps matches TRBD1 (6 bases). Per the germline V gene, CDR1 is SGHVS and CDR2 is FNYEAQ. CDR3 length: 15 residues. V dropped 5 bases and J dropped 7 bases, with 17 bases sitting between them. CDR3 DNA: TGTGCCAGCAGCGAGCAGGGGTTTGGTGGTGAAAAACTGTTTTTT. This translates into CASSEQGFGGEKLFF.

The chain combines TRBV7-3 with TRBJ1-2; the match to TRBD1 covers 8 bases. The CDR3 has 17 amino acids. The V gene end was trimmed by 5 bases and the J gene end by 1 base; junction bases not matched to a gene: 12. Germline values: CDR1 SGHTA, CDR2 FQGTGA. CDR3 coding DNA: TGTGCCAGCAGCCTCGACGCCGACAGGGGATATAACTATGGCTACACCTTC. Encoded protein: CASSLDADRGYNYGYTF.

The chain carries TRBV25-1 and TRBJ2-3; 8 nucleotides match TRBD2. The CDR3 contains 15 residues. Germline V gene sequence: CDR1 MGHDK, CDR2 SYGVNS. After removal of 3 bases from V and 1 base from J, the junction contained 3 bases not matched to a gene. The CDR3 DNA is TGTGCCAGCAGTGAGGGACTAGTGGGCACAGATACGCAGTATTTT. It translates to CASSEGLVGTDTQYF.

CDR3 protein: CASSSGARTDTQYF. For the CDR3, the DNA is TGTGCCAGCAGTAGCGGGGCCCGCACAGATACGCAGTATTTT. The chain couples TRBV6-2 or TRBV6-3 to TRBJ2-3; 7 bases match TRBD2. V lost 5 bases, J lost 1 base, and 3 bases stayed unmatched. Germline V gives CDR1 MNHEY, CDR2 SVGEGT. CDR3 length equals 14 residues.

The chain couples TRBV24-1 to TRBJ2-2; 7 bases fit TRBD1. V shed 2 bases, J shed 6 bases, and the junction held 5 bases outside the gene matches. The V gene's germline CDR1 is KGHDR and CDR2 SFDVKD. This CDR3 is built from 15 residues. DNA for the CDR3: TGTGCCACCAGTGATTATGACAGGGATGCCGGGGAGCTGTTTTTT. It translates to CATSDYDRDAGELFF.

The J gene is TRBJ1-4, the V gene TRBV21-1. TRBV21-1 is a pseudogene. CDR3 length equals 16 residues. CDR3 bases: TGTGCCAGCAGCAAAGAGGGAAGGGAGGAGGGTGAAAAACTGTTTTTT. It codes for CASSKEGREEGEKLFF.

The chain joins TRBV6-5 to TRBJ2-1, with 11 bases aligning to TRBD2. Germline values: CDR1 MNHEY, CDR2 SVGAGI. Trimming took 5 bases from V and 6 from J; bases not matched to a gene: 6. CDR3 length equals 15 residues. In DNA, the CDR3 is TGTGCCAGCAGTCCGCCACTAGCGGGAGCCAATGAGCAGTTCTTC. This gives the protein CASSPPLAGANEQFF.

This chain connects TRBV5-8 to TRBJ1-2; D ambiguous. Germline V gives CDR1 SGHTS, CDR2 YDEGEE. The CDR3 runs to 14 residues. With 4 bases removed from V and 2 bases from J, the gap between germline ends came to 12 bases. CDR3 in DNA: TGTGCCAGCAGCCTATCGGGAACGAACTATGGCTACACCTTC. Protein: CASSLSGTNYGYTF.

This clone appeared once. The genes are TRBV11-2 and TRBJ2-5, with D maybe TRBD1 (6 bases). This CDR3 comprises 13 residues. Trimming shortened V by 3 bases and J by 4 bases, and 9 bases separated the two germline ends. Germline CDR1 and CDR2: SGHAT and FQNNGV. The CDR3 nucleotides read TGTGCCAGCAGCTTGGGGGCGAGAGAGACCCAGTACTTC. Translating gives CASSLGARETQYF. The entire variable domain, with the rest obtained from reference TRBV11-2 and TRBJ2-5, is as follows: EAGVAQSPRYKIIEKRQSVAFWCNPISGHATLYWYQQILGQGPKLLIQFQNNGVVDDSQLPKDRFSAERLKGVDSTLKIQPAKLEDSAVYLCASSLGARETQYFGPGTRLLVL.